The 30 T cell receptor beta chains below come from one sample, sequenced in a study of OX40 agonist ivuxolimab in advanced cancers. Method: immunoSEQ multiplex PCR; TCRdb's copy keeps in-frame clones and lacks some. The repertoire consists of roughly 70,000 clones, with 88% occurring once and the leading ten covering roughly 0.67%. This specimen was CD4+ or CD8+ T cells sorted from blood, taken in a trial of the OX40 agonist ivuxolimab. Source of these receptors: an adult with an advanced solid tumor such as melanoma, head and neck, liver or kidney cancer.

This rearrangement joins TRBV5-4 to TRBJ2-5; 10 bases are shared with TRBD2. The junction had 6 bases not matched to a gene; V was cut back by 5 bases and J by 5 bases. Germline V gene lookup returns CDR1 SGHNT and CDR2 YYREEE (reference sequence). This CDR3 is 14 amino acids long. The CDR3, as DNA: TGTGCCAGCAGGCTAGCGGGAGTCGGGGAGACCCAGTACTTC. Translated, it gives CASRLAGVGETQYF.

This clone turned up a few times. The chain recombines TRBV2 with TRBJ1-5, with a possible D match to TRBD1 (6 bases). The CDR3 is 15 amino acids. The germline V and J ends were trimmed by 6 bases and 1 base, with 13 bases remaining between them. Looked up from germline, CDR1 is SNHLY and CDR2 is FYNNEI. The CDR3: CASRRGTGSNQPQHF. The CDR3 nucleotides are TGTGCCAGCAGGAGGGGTACAGGGAGCAATCAGCCCCAGCATTTT.

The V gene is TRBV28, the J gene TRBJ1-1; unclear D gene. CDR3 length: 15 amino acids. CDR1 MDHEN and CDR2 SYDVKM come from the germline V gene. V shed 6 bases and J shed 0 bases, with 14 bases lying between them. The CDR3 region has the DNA TGTGCCAGCAGACGTCGCCAAGGTGTGAACACTGAAGCTTTCTTT. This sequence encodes CASRRRQGVNTEAFF.

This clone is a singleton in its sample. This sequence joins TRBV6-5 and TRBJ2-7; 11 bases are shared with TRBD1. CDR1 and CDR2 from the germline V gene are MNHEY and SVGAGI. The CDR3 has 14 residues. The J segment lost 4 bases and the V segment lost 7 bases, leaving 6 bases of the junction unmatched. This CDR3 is CASTMDRGPYEQYF. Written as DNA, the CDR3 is TGTGCCAGCACTATGGACAGGGGGCCGTACGAGCAGTACTTC.

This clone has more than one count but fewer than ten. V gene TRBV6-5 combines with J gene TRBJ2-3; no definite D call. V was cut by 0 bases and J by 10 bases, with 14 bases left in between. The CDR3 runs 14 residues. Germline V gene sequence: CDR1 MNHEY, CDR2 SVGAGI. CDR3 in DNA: TGTGCCAGCAGTTACTCGAGTTCTGAGTATTCGCAGTATTTT. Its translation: CASSYSSSEYSQYF.

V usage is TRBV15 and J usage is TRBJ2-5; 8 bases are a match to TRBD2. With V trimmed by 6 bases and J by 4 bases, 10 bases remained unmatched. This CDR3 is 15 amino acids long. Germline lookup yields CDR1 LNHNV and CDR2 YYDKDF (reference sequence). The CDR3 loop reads CATSKTTGRGETQYF. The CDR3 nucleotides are TGTGCCACCAGTAAGACCACCGGGAGGGGAGAGACCCAGTACTTC.

Here the CDR3 DNA reads TGTGCCAGCAGCCAAGATACGGCGGGACACTACAATGAGCAGTTCTTC. It codes for CASSQDTAGHYNEQFF. The chain couples TRBV4-2 to TRBJ2-1, with D possibly called TRBD1 or TRBD2 (6 bases each). The V gene lost 0 bases and the J gene lost 3 bases, with 12 bases spanning the gap. This CDR3 is built from 16 residues. Germline assignment: CDR1 LGHNA and CDR2 YNFKEQ.

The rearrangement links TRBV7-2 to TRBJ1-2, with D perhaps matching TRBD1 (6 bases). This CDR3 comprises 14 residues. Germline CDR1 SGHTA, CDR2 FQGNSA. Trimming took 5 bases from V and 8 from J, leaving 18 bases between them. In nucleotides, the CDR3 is TGTGCCAGCAGCCCGACTGGCGGGGGGCGAGGCTACACCTTC. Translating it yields CASSPTGGGRGYTF.

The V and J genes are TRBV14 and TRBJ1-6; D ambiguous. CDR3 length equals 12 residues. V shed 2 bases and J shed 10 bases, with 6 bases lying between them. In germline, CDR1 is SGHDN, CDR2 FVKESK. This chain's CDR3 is CASSQPPSPLHF. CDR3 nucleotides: TGTGCCAGCAGCCAACCTCCCTCACCCCTCCACTTT. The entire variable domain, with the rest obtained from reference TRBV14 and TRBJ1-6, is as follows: EAGVTQFPSHSVIEKGQTVTLRCDPISGHDNLYWYRRVMGKEIKFLLHFVKESKQDESGMPNNRFLAERTGGTYSTLKVQPAELEDSGVYFCASSQPPSPLHFGNGTRLTVT.

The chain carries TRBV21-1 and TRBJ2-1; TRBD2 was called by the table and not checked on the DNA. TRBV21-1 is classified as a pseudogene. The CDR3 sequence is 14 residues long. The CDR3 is CASSKGLANNEQFF. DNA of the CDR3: TGTGCCAGCAGCAAAGGACTAGCGAATAATGAGCAGTTCTTC.

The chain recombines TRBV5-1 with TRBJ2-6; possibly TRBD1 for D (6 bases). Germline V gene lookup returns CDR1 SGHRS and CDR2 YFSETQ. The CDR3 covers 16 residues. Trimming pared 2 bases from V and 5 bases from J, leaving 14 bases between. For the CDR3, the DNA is TGCGCCAGCAGCTTACGTTGGACAGATAGGGCCAACGTCCTGACTTTC. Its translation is CASSLRWTDRANVLTF.

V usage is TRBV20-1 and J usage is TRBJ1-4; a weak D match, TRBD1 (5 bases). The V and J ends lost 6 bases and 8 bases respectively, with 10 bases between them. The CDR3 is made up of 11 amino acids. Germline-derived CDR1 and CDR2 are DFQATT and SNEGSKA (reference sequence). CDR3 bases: TGCAGTGCAATGGGACTGGAAAAACTGTTTTTT. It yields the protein CSAMGLEKLFF.

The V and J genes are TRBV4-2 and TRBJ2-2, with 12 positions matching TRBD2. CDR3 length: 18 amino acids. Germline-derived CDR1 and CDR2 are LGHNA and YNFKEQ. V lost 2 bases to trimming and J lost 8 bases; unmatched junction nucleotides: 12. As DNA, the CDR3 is TGTGCCAGCAGCCAAAGTACGTCTAGCGGGAGGGCCTCAGGGGAGCTGTTTTTT. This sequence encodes CASSQSTSSGRASGELFF.

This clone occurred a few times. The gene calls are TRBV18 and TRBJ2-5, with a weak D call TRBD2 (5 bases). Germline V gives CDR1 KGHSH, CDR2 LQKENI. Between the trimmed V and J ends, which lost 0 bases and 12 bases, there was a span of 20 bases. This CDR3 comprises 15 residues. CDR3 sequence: CASSPPSSQRPPKYF. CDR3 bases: TGTGCCAGCTCACCACCGAGCTCTCAGCGGCCTCCTAAGTACTTC. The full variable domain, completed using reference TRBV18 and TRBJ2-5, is NAGVMQNPRHLVRRRGQEARLRCSPMKGHSHVYWYRQLPEEGLKFMVYLQKENIIDESGMPKERFSAEFPKEGPSILRIQQVVRGDSAAYFCASSPPSSQRPPKYFGPGTRLLVL.

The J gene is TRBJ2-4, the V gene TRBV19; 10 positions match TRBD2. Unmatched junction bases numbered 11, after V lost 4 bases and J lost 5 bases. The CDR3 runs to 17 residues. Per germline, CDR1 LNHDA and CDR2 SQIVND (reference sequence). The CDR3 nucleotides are TGTGCCAGTAGTACTCAAGGACTAGCGGCTATCCAAAACATTCAGTACTTC. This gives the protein CASSTQGLAAIQNIQYF.

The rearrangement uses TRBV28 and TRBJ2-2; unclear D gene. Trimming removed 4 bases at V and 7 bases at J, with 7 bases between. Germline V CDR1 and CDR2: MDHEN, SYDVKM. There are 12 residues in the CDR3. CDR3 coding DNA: TGTGCCAGCAGTTACAAGAGCGGGGAGCTGTTTTTT. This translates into CASSYKSGELFF.

The CDR3 DNA reads as TGCAGCGCGTCGACAGGGAGGGGCGAAAAACTGTTTTTT. This encodes CSASTGRGEKLFF. This sequence joins TRBV29-1 and TRBJ1-4; 7 positions match TRBD1. The CDR3 loop spans 13 amino acids. Unmatched junction bases numbered 10, after V lost 7 bases and J lost 8 bases. Germline CDR1 is SQVTM and CDR2 is ANQGSEA.

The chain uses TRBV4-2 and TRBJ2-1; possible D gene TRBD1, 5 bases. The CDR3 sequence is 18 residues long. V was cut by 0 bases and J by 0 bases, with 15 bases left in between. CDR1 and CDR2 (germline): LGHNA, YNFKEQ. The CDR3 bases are TGTGCCAGCAGCCAAGAATGGACACGCGGTAGCTCCTACAATGAGCAGTTCTTC. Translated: CASSQEWTRGSSYNEQFF.

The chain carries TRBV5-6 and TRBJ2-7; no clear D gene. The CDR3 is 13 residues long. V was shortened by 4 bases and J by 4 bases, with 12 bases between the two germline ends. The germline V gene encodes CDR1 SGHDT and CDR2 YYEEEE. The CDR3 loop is CASSLLWAYEQYF. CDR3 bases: TGTGCCAGCAGCCTTCTTTGGGCATACGAGCAGTACTTC.

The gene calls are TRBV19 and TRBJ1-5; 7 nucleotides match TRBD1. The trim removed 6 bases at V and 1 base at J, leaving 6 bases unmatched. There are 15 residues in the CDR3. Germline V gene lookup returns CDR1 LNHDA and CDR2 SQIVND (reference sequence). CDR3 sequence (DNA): TGTGCCAGTAGCTTTCGCAGGGGGAGCAATCAGCCCCAGCATTTT. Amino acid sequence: CASSFRRGSNQPQHF. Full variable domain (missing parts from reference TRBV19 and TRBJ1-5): DGGITQSPKYLFRKEGQNVTLSCEQNLNHDAMYWYRQDPGQGLRLIYYSQIVNDFQKGDIAEGYSVSREKKESFPLTVTSAQKNPTAFYLCASSFRRGSNQPQHFGDGTRLSIL.

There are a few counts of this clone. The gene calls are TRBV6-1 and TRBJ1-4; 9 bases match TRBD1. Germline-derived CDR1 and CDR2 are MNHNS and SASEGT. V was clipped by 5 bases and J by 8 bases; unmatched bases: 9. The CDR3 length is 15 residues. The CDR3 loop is CASSSGGTGFEKLFF. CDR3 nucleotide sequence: TGTGCCAGCAGTTCGGGCGGGACAGGGTTCGAAAAACTGTTTTTT.

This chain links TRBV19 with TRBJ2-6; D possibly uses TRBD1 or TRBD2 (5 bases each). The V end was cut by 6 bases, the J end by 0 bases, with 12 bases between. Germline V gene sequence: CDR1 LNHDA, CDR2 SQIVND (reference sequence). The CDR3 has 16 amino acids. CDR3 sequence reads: CASRTSGTSGANVLTF. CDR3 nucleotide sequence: TGTGCCAGTAGAACCTCCGGGACCTCTGGGGCCAACGTCCTGACTTTC.

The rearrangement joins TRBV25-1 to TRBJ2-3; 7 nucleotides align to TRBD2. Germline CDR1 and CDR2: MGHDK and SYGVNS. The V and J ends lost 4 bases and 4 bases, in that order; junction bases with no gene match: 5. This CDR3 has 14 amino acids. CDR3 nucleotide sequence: TGTGCCAGCAGTGCACCCGGGGGGTCAGATACGCAGTATTTT. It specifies CASSAPGGSDTQYF.

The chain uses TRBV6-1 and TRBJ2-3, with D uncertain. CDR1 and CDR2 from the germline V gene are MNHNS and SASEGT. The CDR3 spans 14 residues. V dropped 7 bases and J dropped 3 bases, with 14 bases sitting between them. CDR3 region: CASTRGPVTDTQYF. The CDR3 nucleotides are TGTGCCAGCACCCGTGGCCCCGTGACAGATACGCAGTATTTT.

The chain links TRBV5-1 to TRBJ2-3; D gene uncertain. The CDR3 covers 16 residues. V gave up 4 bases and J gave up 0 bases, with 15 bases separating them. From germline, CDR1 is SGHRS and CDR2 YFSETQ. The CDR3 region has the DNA TGCGCCAGCAGCACCCAGGCCAGTATTAGCACAGATACGCAGTATTTT. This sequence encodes CASSTQASISTDTQYF. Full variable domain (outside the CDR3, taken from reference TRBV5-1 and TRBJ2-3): KAGVTQTPRYLIKTRGQQVTLSCSPISGHRSVSWYQQTPGQGLQFLFEYFSETQRNKGNFPGRFSGRQFSNSRSEMNVSTLELGDSALYLCASSTQASISTDTQYFGPGTRLTVL.

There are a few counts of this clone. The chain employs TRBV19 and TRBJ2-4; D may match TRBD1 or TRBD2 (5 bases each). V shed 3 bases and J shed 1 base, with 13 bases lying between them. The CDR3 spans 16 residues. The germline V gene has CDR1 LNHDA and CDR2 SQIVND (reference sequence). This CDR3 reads CASSMNFWGAKNIQYF. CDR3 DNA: TGTGCCAGTAGTATGAACTTTTGGGGGGCCAAAAACATTCAGTACTTC.

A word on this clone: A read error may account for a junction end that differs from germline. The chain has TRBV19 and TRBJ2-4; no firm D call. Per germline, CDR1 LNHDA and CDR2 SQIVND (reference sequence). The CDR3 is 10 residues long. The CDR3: CASSSGRLVF. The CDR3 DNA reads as TGTGCCAGTAGTAGCGGCAGGTTAGTCTTC.

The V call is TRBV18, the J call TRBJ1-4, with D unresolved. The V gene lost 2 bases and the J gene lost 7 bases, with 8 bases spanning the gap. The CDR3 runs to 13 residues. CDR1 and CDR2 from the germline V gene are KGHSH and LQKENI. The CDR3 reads CASSPGPSEKLFF. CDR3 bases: TGTGCCAGCTCACCAGGGCCGAGTGAAAAACTGTTTTTT.

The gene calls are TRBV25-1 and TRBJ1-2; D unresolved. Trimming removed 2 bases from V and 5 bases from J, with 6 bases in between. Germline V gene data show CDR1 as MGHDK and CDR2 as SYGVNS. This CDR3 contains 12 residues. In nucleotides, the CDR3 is TGTGCCAGCAGTGAAGGGATTTATGGCTACACCTTC. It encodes CASSEGIYGYTF.

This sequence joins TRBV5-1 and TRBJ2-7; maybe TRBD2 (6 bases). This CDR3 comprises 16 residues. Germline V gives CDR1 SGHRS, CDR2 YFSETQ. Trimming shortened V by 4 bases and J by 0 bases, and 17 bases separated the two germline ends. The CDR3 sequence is CASSLPGDGSSYEQYF. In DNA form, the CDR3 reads TGCGCCAGCAGCCTCCCGGGAGACGGCTCCTCCTACGAGCAGTACTTC.